This T cell receptor (beta chain) is drawn from a study of OX40 agonist ivuxolimab in advanced cancers. General notes on the study: Ivuxolimab was an agonistic, fully human IgG2 monoclonal antibody directed against OX40 (CD134), a costimulatory receptor. Intravenous ivuxolimab was administered to patients every 2 weeks at six dose levels: 0.01, 0.1, 0.3, 1.5, 3 and 10 mg/kg. Of the roughly 52 dose-escalation patients, hepatocellular carcinoma was present in around 20, melanoma in about 15, renal cell carcinoma in 9 and head and neck cancer in 9. In the dose-escalation cohort, around four fifths of patients were male, and the mean age was approximately 60 years, with a range of 23 to 79. Prior anti-PD-1, anti-PD-L1 or anti-CTLA-4 therapy was permitted, and 40% to 50% of dose-escalation patients had received checkpoint inhibitors. Partial responses occurred in three dose-escalation patients, of whom one had hepatocellular carcinoma and two had cutaneous melanoma. Peripheral TCRbeta sequencing was intended to test whether TCR sequence diversity was altered and clonal T-cell expansion was caused by ivuxolimab. The paper describes the monotherapy dose-escalation part (N of about 55 patients) of the phase I trial of ivuxolimab.

Including cysteine and phenylalanine, the CDR3 has 15 amino acids. The retained sequence is limited to the CDR3, 45 bases, with the frame set at the first base. Trimming at the junction amounts to 5 bases on V and 2 bases on J, and the germline ends lie 15 bases apart. From the germline V gene, CDR1 is MDHEN and CDR2 is SYDVKM. Genomic DNA was extracted from sorted cells for sequencing of the TCRbeta CDR3 region. The immunoSEQ Assay was used for sequencing of TCRbeta CDR3 regions. TCRdb obtained this table from immuneACCESS and retained in-frame rearrangements with V and J assigned. These tables miss some clones; where compared with another copy, unresolved V genes account for less than half of the shortfall, and the remainder is unexplained. The sample has some 70,000 clones on record, around 86% of them singletons. Clones ranked in the top ten supply around 0.73% of the sample. The trial excluded patients who had a history of autoimmune disease or who were on systemic immunosuppression. Peripheral blood for TCR sequencing was drawn from every dose cohort at baseline, at cycle 4 day 1 and at cycle 7 day 1. The samples were drawn from a first-in-human, open-label, multicenter phase I dose-escalation trial of ivuxolimab. The trial enrolled adults with locally advanced or metastatic head and neck squamous cell, hepatocellular, melanoma or renal cell carcinoma. Before TCR sequencing, CD4+ T cells and CD8+ T cells from peripheral blood were sorted into separate populations.

With regard to this clone: Which antigen it targets is not known. No clone much larger than this one lies a single base away; base qualities are absent.

Overall study outcomes, separate from this receptor: After ivuxolimab, CD8+ T cells had more expanded clones than CD4+ T cells on average. Which antigens the clonally expanded peripheral T cells were specific for was not determined. Partial responders in the 0.1-3.0 mg/kg groups had among the lowest normalized peripheral clonal expansion, especially among CD8+ T cells. At doses of 0.1 to 3.0 mg/kg, clonal expansion of both CD4+ and CD8+ T cells in blood was seen between baseline and week 6. Low levels of normalized T-cell clonal expansion were also seen in some patients who did not respond.

The sequencing here drew on CD4+ or CD8+ T cells sorted from blood, taken in a trial of the OX40 agonist ivuxolimab. This TCR was sampled from an adult with an advanced solid tumor such as melanoma, head and neck, liver or kidney cancer. Rearrangement joined TRBV28 to TRBJ1-1, with a tentative D gene TRBD1 over 6 matching bases. The DNA is TGTGCCAGCAGTCTCCCGGGACATAGAAACACTGAAGCTTTCTTT. Its translation is CASSLPGHRNTEAFF.